Included here is one T cell receptor beta chain sequence, with context. Antigen specificity is unknown. These data come from a study of CD8 T cells in Susac syndrome. Study results and caveats: Clonal expansion was absent from the CD4+ T cell repertoires in Susac syndrome.

Germline V gene sequence: CDR1 MNHNS, CDR2 SASEGT. The CDR3 spans 13 residues. Trimming cost V 2 bases and J 4 bases, with 9 bases left between them. The diagnostic criteria were recently defined, and patients with Susac syndrome met them for definite or probable disease. Isolation of CD8+ and CD4+ T cells was performed negatively, whereas enrichment of TEMRA cells was done by FACS. The authors reverse transcribed roughly 0.5 to 1 ug RNA with random hexamers. TCRdb re-called the immunoSEQ multiplex PCR reads with MiXCR, one entry per CDR3 protein. This sample has hundreds of thousands of distinct CDR3 sequences; around 93% occur once, and the top ten carry over 0.15%.

The sample taken for sequencing was CD4+ T cells from PBMCs. This receptor was obtained from a human donor with Susac syndrome. The V and J genes are TRBV6-1 and TRBJ2-7; D is unclear. The CDR3: CASSERVPYEQYF. The CDR3 coding sequence is TGTGCCAGCAGTGAAAGGGTACCGTACGAGCAGTACTTC.